Each of the 30 T cell receptor beta chains below was sequenced from the same sample in a study of cytomegalovirus exposure and HLA in healthy donors. Amplification used 60 Vbeta primers and 13 Jbeta primers. Libraries were prepared by immunoSEQ multiplex PCR; TCRdb keeps only in-frame clonotypes and omits some of them. The top ten clones hold 2.5% to 3% of a sample with under 200,000 clones, around two thirds of them seen once. Sequences were obtained from PBMCs. All receptors come from a man in his forties in good health and CMV-seronegative.

The chain employs TRBV15 and TRBJ1-4; D may be TRBD1 (5 bases). The CDR3 contains 15 residues. Per the germline V gene, CDR1 is LNHNV and CDR2 is YYDKDF (reference sequence). The ends were cut back, 0 bases at V and 12 bases at J, with 17 bases in the middle. The CDR3 is CATSRDWGGVRELFF. DNA for the CDR3: TGTGCCACCAGCAGAGATTGGGGAGGGGTCCGAGAACTGTTTTTT.

V usage is TRBV2 and J usage is TRBJ1-3; unclear D gene. There are 14 residues in the CDR3. The V gene's germline CDR1 is SNHLY and CDR2 FYNNEI. Trimming removed 3 bases at V and 0 bases at J, with 6 bases between. In DNA form, the CDR3 reads TGTGCCAGCAGTGAGAGTCACTCTGGAAACACCATATATTTT. Amino acids: CASSESHSGNTIYF.

The sample holds a few counts of this clone. This chain links TRBV5-1 with TRBJ2-1, with 8 positions matching TRBD1. The CDR3 is 15 amino acids. Losses at the gene ends were 7 bases for V and 4 bases for J; bases not matched to a gene: 10. Germline CDR1 and CDR2: SGHRS and YFSETQ. CDR3 amino acids: CASLTGTGDYNEQFF. As DNA, the CDR3 is TGCGCCAGCTTAACCGGGACAGGAGATTACAATGAGCAGTTCTTC.

Notes on this clone: A junction end diverges from the germline sequence, so it may reflect a read error. The genes are TRBV7-9 and TRBJ2-2, with 7 bases aligning to TRBD1. CDR3 length: 16 amino acids. CDR1 is SEHNR and CDR2 is FQNEAQ in the germline V gene (reference sequence). CDR3 protein: CSSTPSGQRISGELFF. As DNA, the CDR3 is TGTTCCAGCACCCCATCGGGACAGCGCATTTCCGGGGAGCTGTTTTTT.

The V and J genes are TRBV29-1 and TRBJ2-2, with 11 bases fitting TRBD2. This CDR3 contains 15 residues. CDR1 and CDR2 from the germline V gene are SQVTM and ANQGSEA. The J segment lost 6 bases and the V segment lost 2 bases, leaving 5 bases of the junction unmatched. The CDR3 region has the DNA TGCAGCGTTGAAACCGGGACTAGCGGCTCCGGGGAGCTGTTTTTT. Translation: CSVETGTSGSGELFF.

CDR3: CASSPAREDEQYF. CDR3 sequence (DNA): TGTGCCAGCTCACCGGCCAGGGAGGACGAGCAGTACTTC. The rearrangement joins TRBV18 to TRBJ2-7; weak D call: TRBD2 (6 bases). Germline values: CDR1 KGHSH, CDR2 LQKENI. The ends were cut back, 3 bases at V and 5 bases at J, with 11 bases in the middle. The CDR3 totals 13 residues.

J is TRBJ1-5 and V is TRBV27, with 9 bases matching TRBD1. This CDR3 has 14 residues. Germline V CDR1 and CDR2: MNHEY, SMNVEV (reference sequence). Trimming took 6 bases from V and 5 from J; bases not matched to a gene: 5. CDR3 sequence reads: CASSPGDRDQPQHF. CDR3 DNA sequence: TGTGCCAGCAGCCCCGGGGACAGGGATCAGCCCCAGCATTTT.

The V gene is TRBV21-1, the J gene TRBJ2-3; the D call of TRBD2 is as the table states it, not checked on the DNA. TRBV21-1 is labeled a pseudogene. The CDR3 loop spans 17 amino acids. DNA for the CDR3: TGTGCCAGCAGCACGCCCACAGCGGAGGGAAGCACAGATACGCAGTATTTT. It encodes CASSTPTAEGSTDTQYF.

This chain connects TRBV7-3 to TRBJ1-6; 9 nucleotides align to TRBD1. CDR1 and CDR2 from the germline V gene are SGHTA and FQGTGA. Trimming removed 4 bases from V and 14 bases from J; junction bases left unmatched: 9. The CDR3 has 14 residues. In DNA form, the CDR3 reads TGTGCCAGCAGCTCGGGACAGGGAAATTCGGCCCTCCACTTT. Its protein is CASSSGQGNSALHF.

J is TRBJ2-7 and V is TRBV7-2; 16 positions match TRBD2. The V segment lost 5 bases and the J segment 7 bases; nucleotides outside the gene matches: 14. This CDR3 is 18 amino acids long. In germline, CDR1 is SGHTA, CDR2 FQGNSA. CDR3 protein: CASSTKTGTSGRAWEQYF. CDR3 DNA: TGTGCCAGCAGCACAAAAACCGGGACTAGCGGGAGGGCATGGGAGCAGTACTTC.

The rearrangement links TRBV19 to TRBJ2-7, with TRBD2 matching over 8 bases. The CDR3 is 15 amino acids. CDR1 and CDR2 from the germline V gene are LNHDA and SQIVND (reference sequence). The ends lost 1 base at V and 2 bases at J; junction bases unmatched: 4. The CDR3 region is CASSIALAGAYEQYF. The CDR3, as DNA: TGTGCCAGTAGTATAGCCCTAGCGGGTGCCTACGAGCAGTACTTC.

The chain couples TRBV16 to TRBJ2-6, with D tentatively TRBD2 (5 bases). The germline gives CDR1 KGHSY, CDR2 FQNENV. V lost 4 bases and J 0 bases, leaving 7 bases between the germline ends. The CDR3 extends over 15 amino acids. This chain's CDR3 is CASSPDFSGANVLTF. Here the CDR3 DNA reads TGTGCCAGCAGCCCGGACTTCTCTGGGGCCAACGTCCTGACTTTC.

J is TRBJ2-1 and V is TRBV13; 8 bases align to TRBD2. Germline CDR1 and CDR2: PRHDT and FYEKMQ (reference sequence). J gave up 8 bases and V 3 bases, and 12 bases lay outside the gene matches. The CDR3 totals 16 residues. CDR3 bases: TGTGCCAGCAGCTTCTCGACCAGCGGGAGAGGGGATGAGCAGTTCTTC. Its translation: CASSFSTSGRGDEQFF.

The chain carries TRBV19 and TRBJ2-1, with 9 bases that match TRBD2. Germline CDR1 LNHDA, CDR2 SQIVND (reference sequence). Trimming cost V 3 bases and J 9 bases; bases outside gene matches: 12. CDR3 length equals 16 residues. The CDR3 coding sequence is TGTGCCAGTAGTATGGATAGCGGGAGAAAGGCCGGTGAGCAGTTCTTC. This encodes CASSMDSGRKAGEQFF.

This clone was detected once. The chain is built from TRBV29-1 and TRBJ2-3, with D tentatively TRBD2 (5 bases). The CDR3 contains 14 residues. Per germline, CDR1 SQVTM and CDR2 ANQGSEA. V was shortened by 0 bases and J by 6 bases, with 13 bases between the two germline ends. CDR3 nucleotides: TGCAGCGTTGAAGATCCCCCTAGCTCGGATACGCAGTATTTT. This translates into CSVEDPPSSDTQYF.

The gene calls are TRBV5-4 and TRBJ2-2, with 7 bases aligning to TRBD1. This CDR3 comprises 16 residues. V lost 4 bases to trimming and J lost 0 bases; unmatched junction nucleotides: 6. Looked up from germline, CDR1 is SGHNT and CDR2 is YYREEE (reference sequence). CDR3 sequence (DNA): TGTGCCAGCAGCACCCGACAGGGAACGAACACCGGGGAGCTGTTTTTT. This sequence encodes CASSTRQGTNTGELFF. Full variable domain (missing parts from reference TRBV5-4 and TRBJ2-2): ETGVTQSPTHLIKTRGQQVTLRCSSQSGHNTVSWYQQALGQGPQFIFQYYREEENGRGNFPPRFSGLQFPNYSSELNVNALELDDSALYLCASSTRQGTNTGELFFGEGSRLTVL.

This clone has just a few counts. This chain uses TRBV5-1 with TRBJ1-1; 10 bases are a match to TRBD1. Germline loops: CDR1 SGHRS, CDR2 YFSETQ. Trimming took 4 bases from V and 11 from J; bases not matched to a gene: 8. The CDR3 is made up of 13 amino acids. The CDR3 loop is CASSTGTGEKAFF. DNA of the CDR3: TGCGCCAGCAGCACAGGGACAGGGGAAAAGGCTTTCTTT. The variable domain in full, with the rest retrieved from reference TRBV5-1 and TRBJ1-1, is KAGVTQTPRYLIKTRGQQVTLSCSPISGHRSVSWYQQTPGQGLQFLFEYFSETQRNKGNFPGRFSGRQFSNSRSEMNVSTLELGDSALYLCASSTGTGEKAFFGQGTRLTVV.

This chain links TRBV5-1 with TRBJ2-7; 7 nucleotides line up with TRBD1. The CDR3 runs to 16 residues. CDR1 is SGHRS, CDR2 YFSETQ, per germline. With 4 bases clipped from V and 0 bases from J, the junction kept 10 bases outside the gene matches. CDR3: CASSLGDSSFSYEQYF. The CDR3 DNA sequence: TGCGCCAGCAGCCTGGGGGACAGTAGTTTCTCCTACGAGCAGTACTTC.

The chain uses TRBV19 and TRBJ2-4; TRBD2 agrees at 14 bases. This CDR3 comprises 21 residues. J was trimmed by 3 bases and V by 4 bases; bases with no gene match: 17. CDR1 and CDR2 from the germline V gene are LNHDA and SQIVND (reference sequence). The CDR3 loop reads CASSKPLRLAGGPSGKNIQYF. In nucleotides, the CDR3 is TGTGCCAGTAGTAAGCCCCTCCGACTAGCGGGAGGGCCGTCGGGCAAAAACATTCAGTACTTC.

This clone came up a few times. The rearrangement joins TRBV4-1 to TRBJ2-1; the match to TRBD1 covers 12 bases. Germline CDR1 and CDR2: MGHRA and YSYEKL. With 3 bases clipped from V and 2 bases from J, the junction kept 2 bases outside the gene matches. The CDR3 covers 16 residues. The CDR3 loop reads CASSQGDRGPYNEQFF. CDR3 coding DNA: TGCGCCAGCAGCCAGGGGGACAGGGGGCCCTACAATGAGCAGTTCTTC.

This clone was observed once. The V call is TRBV27, the J call TRBJ2-7; no firm D call. CDR3 length: 15 residues. The V end lost 5 bases, the J end lost 0 bases, and 14 bases lay between the germline ends. Germline CDR1 MNHEY, CDR2 SMNVEV (reference sequence). The CDR3 here is CASSPPFKSSYEQYF. As DNA, the CDR3 is TGTGCCAGCAGTCCTCCCTTTAAATCCTCCTACGAGCAGTACTTC.

On this clone itself: A read error may produce the germline difference seen at one junction end. Other DNA sequences of this sample code for an identical CDR3. The chain has TRBV5-1 and TRBJ1-1, with 8 bases lining up with TRBD1. From germline, CDR1 is SGHRS and CDR2 YFSETQ. The CDR3 length is 15 residues. The DNA of the CDR3 is TGCGCCAGCAGCGTAAAGGGACAGGAGCACACTGAAGCCTTCTTT. Its translation is CASSVKGQEHTEAFF.

The V gene is TRBV2, the J gene TRBJ2-1; 8 bases fit TRBD1. The CDR3 sequence is 14 residues long. V gave up 6 bases and J gave up 9 bases; unmatched junction bases: 10. Germline CDR1 reads SNHLY; CDR2 reads FYNNEI. The CDR3 coding sequence is TGTGCCAGCAGGGGACAGGTTGGCATCGGTGAGCAGTTCTTC. It specifies CASRGQVGIGEQFF.

The CDR3 DNA is TGTGCCAGCAGAGCCCGTGGGGCGCTTTCCTACGAGCAGTACTTC. Its protein is CASRARGALSYEQYF. The chain is built from TRBV28 and TRBJ2-7; TRBD1 might be the D (5 bases). The CDR3 loop spans 15 amino acids. Germline V gene lookup returns CDR1 MDHEN and CDR2 SYDVKM. V lost 6 bases and J 1 base, leaving 16 bases between the germline ends. Full variable domain (outside the CDR3, taken from reference TRBV28 and TRBJ2-7): DVKVTQSSRYLVKRTGEKVFLECVQDMDHENMFWYRQDPGLGLRLIYFSYDVKMKEKGDIPEGYSVSREKKERFSLILESASTNQTSMYLCASRARGALSYEQYFGPGTRLTVT.

The rearrangement joins TRBV5-1 to TRBJ1-4; TRBD1 aligns across 8 bases. The CDR3 sequence is 14 residues long. Germline values: CDR1 SGHRS, CDR2 YFSETQ. V shed 7 bases, J shed 4 bases, and the junction held 6 bases outside the gene matches. CDR3 nucleotides: TGCGCCAGCGCCGGGACAGGCCGTAATGAAAAACTGTTTTTT. Encoded protein: CASAGTGRNEKLFF.

This clone has just a few counts. The chain links TRBV4-1 to TRBJ2-4; 16 bases are shared with TRBD2. The CDR3 is 18 residues long. V shed 4 bases, J shed 5 bases, and the junction held 8 bases outside the gene matches. Germline loops: CDR1 MGHRA, CDR2 YSYEKL. The CDR3 is CASSRGLAGGPGENIQYF. The CDR3, as DNA: TGCGCCAGCAGCCGGGGACTAGCGGGAGGGCCAGGGGAAAACATTCAGTACTTC.

The V and J genes are TRBV6-1 and TRBJ2-1; TRBD2 might be the D (5 bases). The V gene's germline CDR1 is MNHNS and CDR2 SASEGT. CDR3 length equals 12 residues. The CDR3 here is CVTARVYNEQFF. Here the CDR3 DNA reads TGTGTCACAGCGAGGGTCTACAATGAGCAGTTCTTC.

The rearrangement joins TRBV6-1 to TRBJ2-5; D perhaps matches TRBD2 (6 bases). V gave up 7 bases and J gave up 4 bases, with 19 bases separating them. Germline CDR1 reads MNHNS; CDR2 reads SASEGT. The CDR3 spans 15 residues. The CDR3 region has the DNA TGTGCCAGCACCTATAGACTAGGGACTCCAGAGACCCAGTACTTC. Its protein product is CASTYRLGTPETQYF.

This chain's CDR3 is CATIPKPYSNQPQHF. The CDR3, as DNA: TGTGCCACCATCCCCAAGCCGTATAGCAATCAGCCCCAGCATTTT. The V call is TRBV19, the J call TRBJ1-5; D gene uncertain. The CDR3 spans 15 residues. CDR1 is LNHDA and CDR2 is SQIVND in the germline V gene (reference sequence). Deletions cut 10 bases from V and 0 bases from J, with 16 bases between.

The chain is built from TRBV7-2 and TRBJ1-3, with TRBD1 identical over 7 bases. CDR1 is SGHTA, CDR2 FQGNSA, per germline. CDR3 size: 17 residues. V shed 1 base and J 0 bases; nucleotides not matched to a gene: 6. In DNA, the CDR3 is TGTGCCAGCAGCTTAGGGGGGACAGCAAGCTCTGGAAACACCATATATTTT. Amino acids: CASSLGGTASSGNTIYF.